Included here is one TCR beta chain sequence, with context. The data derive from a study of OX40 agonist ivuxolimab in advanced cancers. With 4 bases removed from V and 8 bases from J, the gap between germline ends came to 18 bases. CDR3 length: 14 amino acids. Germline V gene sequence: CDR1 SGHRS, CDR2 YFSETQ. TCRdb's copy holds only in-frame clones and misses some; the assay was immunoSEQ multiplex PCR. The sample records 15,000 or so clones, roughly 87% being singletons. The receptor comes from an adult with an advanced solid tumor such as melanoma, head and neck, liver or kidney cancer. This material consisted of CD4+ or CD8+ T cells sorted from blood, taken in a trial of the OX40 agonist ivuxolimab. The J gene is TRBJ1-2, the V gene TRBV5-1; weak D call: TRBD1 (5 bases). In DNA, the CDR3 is TGCGCCAGCAGCCAGAACGGGGCCCTCGAGGGCTACACCTTC. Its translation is CASSQNGALEGYTF.